Each of the 15 T cell receptor beta chains below was sequenced from the same sample in a study of blood T cell repertoires in COVID-19 (TCRdb year 2020). Libraries were made using the immunoSEQ multiplex PCR assay. TCRdb's version of the immuneACCESS table is confined to in-frame rearrangements and falls short of the full clone set. An unresolved V gene accounts for under half of the shortfall where checked; the remainder is of unknown origin. Across this sample there are under 80,000 clones, with approximately 83% seen only once. About 14% of the sample goes to the ten largest clones. Source material: peripheral blood. Source of these receptors: a human donor in a cohort sampled during active COVID-19.

The rearrangement joins TRBV5-6 to TRBJ2-5; a weak D match, TRBD1 (6 bases). The CDR3 loop spans 16 amino acids. Trimming took off 1 base at V and 2 bases at J, with 15 bases between the two ends. Germline V CDR1 and CDR2: SGHDT, YYEEEE. CDR3 protein: CASSLLARGKQETQYF. The CDR3 nucleotides read TGTGCCAGCAGCTTGTTGGCCAGGGGTAAGCAAGAGACCCAGTACTTC.

The chain joins TRBV5-1 to TRBJ1-6; D possibly corresponds to TRBD1 (5 bases). Trimming stripped 1 base from V and 7 bases from J, with 12 bases between. The CDR3 loop spans 15 amino acids. Germline-derived CDR1 and CDR2 are SGHRS and YFSETQ. CDR3 region: CASSLTVRENSPLHF. The CDR3 DNA is TGCGCCAGCAGCTTGACGGTCAGGGAAAATTCACCCCTCCACTTT. Drawing the rest from reference TRBV5-1 and TRBJ1-6, the complete variable domain is KAGVTQTPRYLIKTRGQQVTLSCSPISGHRSVSWYQQTPGQGLQFLFEYFSETQRNKGNFPGRFSGRQFSNSRSEMNVSTLELGDSALYLCASSLTVRENSPLHFGNGTRLTVT.

The chain recombines TRBV5-1 with TRBJ2-7; D is perhaps TRBD2 (5 bases). The V end was cut by 3 bases, the J end by 7 bases, with 20 bases between. The CDR3 totals 15 residues. Germline CDR1 and CDR2: SGHRS and YFSETQ. The CDR3 protein is CASSWATSAAKEQYF. The DNA of the CDR3 is TGCGCCAGCAGCTGGGCTACTAGTGCCGCTAAGGAGCAGTACTTC.

The V call is TRBV9, the J call TRBJ1-6, with 9 bases matching TRBD1. Losses at the gene ends were 3 bases for V and 7 bases for J; bases not matched to a gene: 2. Germline CDR1 reads SGDLS; CDR2 reads YYNGEE. The CDR3 is 14 amino acids. CDR3 amino acids: CASSAGTGNSPLHF. The CDR3 DNA sequence: TGTGCCAGCAGCGCGGGGACAGGGAATTCACCCCTCCACTTT.

V usage is TRBV19 and J usage is TRBJ2-6; D is unclear. Trimming left V 4 bases short and J 3 bases short, with 10 bases between. This CDR3 is built from 15 residues. The germline gives CDR1 LNHDA, CDR2 SQIVND (reference sequence). The CDR3 spells CASSSYVVGANVLTF. The CDR3 DNA follows: TGTGCCAGTAGTAGCTATGTGGTTGGGGCCAACGTCCTGACTTTC.

This clone appeared a few times. The chain recombines TRBV7-6 with TRBJ2-1; D might be TRBD2 (6 bases). The CDR3 contains 14 residues. Between the trimmed V and J ends, which lost 4 bases and 8 bases, there was a span of 15 bases. Germline V CDR1 and CDR2: SGHVS, FNYEAQ. As DNA, the CDR3 is TGTGCCAGCAGCTCCACCCGGGGGAGCTATGAGCAGTTCTTC. The encoded protein is CASSSTRGSYEQFF.

This clone appeared once. The gene calls are TRBV7-9 and TRBJ1-3; no clear D. V was cut by 2 bases and J by 0 bases, with 5 bases left in between. The CDR3 loop spans 14 amino acids. In germline, CDR1 is SEHNR, CDR2 FQNEAQ (reference sequence). CDR3 nucleotides: TGTGCCAGCAGCTTAAGCATCTCTGGAAACACCATATATTTT. Protein sequence: CASSLSISGNTIYF.

The V and J genes are TRBV7-2 and TRBJ1-5; the D gene is possibly TRBD1 (6 bases). The CDR3 consists of 14 residues. CDR1 and CDR2 from the germline V gene are SGHTA and FQGNSA. The V end lost 2 bases, the J end lost 3 bases, and 8 bases lay between the germline ends. The DNA of the CDR3 is TGTGCCAGCAGCTTAAACAGGGCCAATCAGCCCCAGCATTTT. It is translated as CASSLNRANQPQHF. Variable domain in full (rest from reference TRBV7-2 and TRBJ1-5): GAGVSQSPSNKVTEKGKDVELRCDPISGHTALYWYRQSLGQGLEFLIYFQGNSAPDKSGLPSDRFSAERTGGSVSTLTIQRTQQEDSAVYLCASSLNRANQPQHFGDGTRLSIL.

V is TRBV11-3 and J is TRBJ2-7; D uncertain. The CDR3 is 12 amino acids. Germline V gene sequence: CDR1 SGHNT, CDR2 YENEEA. The ends were cut back, 1 base at V and 4 bases at J, with 5 bases in the middle. The CDR3 nucleotides read TGTGCCAGCAGCTTAGTCCAATACGAGCAGTACTTC. Its protein is CASSLVQYEQYF.

The chain uses TRBV3-1 (or the pseudogene TRBV3-2) and TRBJ2-7; 11 bases fit TRBD2. Germline trimming cut 3 bases from V and 7 bases from J; bases unmatched to any gene: 5. The germline V gene has CDR1 LGHDT and CDR2 YNNKEL (reference sequence). The CDR3 runs 14 residues. Here the CDR3 reads CASSQSSGRWEQYF. CDR3 bases: TGTGCCAGCAGCCAGTCTAGCGGGAGGTGGGAGCAGTACTTC.

The chain is built from TRBV19 and TRBJ2-1; 13 bases agree with TRBD2. This CDR3 is 16 amino acids long. Losses at the gene ends were 7 bases for V and 7 bases for J; bases not matched to a gene: 10. Germline V gives CDR1 LNHDA, CDR2 SQIVND (reference sequence). The CDR3 coding sequence is TGTGCCAGTAACTTCAGACTAGCGGGAGGACTAAATGAGCAGTTCTTC. It codes for CASNFRLAGGLNEQFF. The whole variable domain, remainder taken from reference TRBV19 and TRBJ2-1, is DGGITQSPKYLFRKEGQNVTLSCEQNLNHDAMYWYRQDPGQGLRLIYYSQIVNDFQKGDIAEGYSVSREKKESFPLTVTSAQKNPTAFYLCASNFRLAGGLNEQFFGPGTRLTVL.

This chain joins TRBV19 and TRBJ1-1; 7 bases agree with TRBD1. The CDR3 runs 15 residues. J gave up 4 bases and V 9 bases, and 14 bases lay outside the gene matches. Per the germline V gene, CDR1 is LNHDA and CDR2 is SQIVND (reference sequence). As DNA, the CDR3 is TGTGCCAGCGTTCCCACCCGGGACAGTGTCACTGAAGCTTTCTTT. It codes for CASVPTRDSVTEAFF. The variable domain in full, with the rest retrieved from reference TRBV19 and TRBJ1-1, is DGGITQSPKYLFRKEGQNVTLSCEQNLNHDAMYWYRQDPGQGLRLIYYSQIVNDFQKGDIAEGYSVSREKKESFPLTVTSAQKNPTAFYLCASVPTRDSVTEAFFGQGTRLTVV.

The chain employs TRBV28 and TRBJ2-2, with 14 bases that match TRBD2. This CDR3 is 18 amino acids long. CDR1 is MDHEN, CDR2 SYDVKM, per germline. Trimming at V came to 2 bases and at J to 7 bases, leaving 9 bases not matched to a gene. CDR3 loop: CASSLTGLAGGRFGELFF. CDR3 DNA: TGTGCCAGCAGTTTAACCGGACTAGCGGGAGGTCGATTCGGGGAGCTGTTTTTT.

This rearrangement joins TRBV29-1 to TRBJ2-6, with a weak D call TRBD1 (5 bases). CDR1 and CDR2 (germline): SQVTM, ANQGSEA. CDR3 length: 16 residues. Trimming shortened V by 8 bases and J by 2 bases, and 19 bases separated the two germline ends. As DNA, the CDR3 is TGCAGCTGTACTGTAGCAGGGCTAACTGGGGCCAACGTCCTGACTTTC. Protein: CSCTVAGLTGANVLTF.

The chain uses TRBV6-6 and TRBJ2-1; the match to TRBD2 covers 9 bases. CDR3 length equals 14 residues. Germline CDR1 and CDR2: MNHNY and SVGAGI (reference sequence). Losses at the gene ends were 8 bases for V and 6 bases for J; bases not matched to a gene: 8. CDR3 region: CASYGASGTNEQFF. The CDR3 nucleotides read TGTGCCAGCTACGGGGCTAGCGGGACCAATGAGCAGTTCTTC.